The 17 T cell receptor beta chains reported below all come from one sample, sequenced in a study of T cells after yellow fever vaccination. MiXCR was run by TCRdb on the 5' RACE reads, yielding one entry per CDR3 protein. The sample has about 50,000 distinct CDR3 sequences; approximately 7.7% are singletons. Here the sequenced sample was CD8+ T cells sorted from PBMCs, taken on the day of the first yellow fever vaccination. The receptors here all came from a man between 18 and 35 years old who received the YFV17D yellow fever vaccine.

This clonotype was recorded a few times. The CDR3 DNA follows: TGTGCCACCTCGACGGATAGGAATGAGCAGTTCTTC. Protein product: CATSTDRNEQFF. The V call is TRBV7-9, the J call TRBJ2-1; D not resolved. Germline V gene sequence: CDR1 SEHNR, CDR2 FQNEAQ (reference sequence). Trimming took off 10 bases at V and 7 bases at J, with 14 bases between the two ends. The CDR3 runs 12 residues.

This clonotype was counted a few times. The chain joins TRBV6-2 or TRBV6-3 to TRBJ2-5; D is unresolved. The CDR3 consists of 14 residues. Trimming left V 6 bases short and J 0 bases short, with 11 bases between. CDR1 is MNHEY and CDR2 is SVGEGT in the germline V gene. The chain's CDR3 is CASSFLANQETQYF. The DNA of the CDR3 is TGTGCCAGCAGCTTTCTGGCGAACCAAGAGACCCAGTACTTC.

This clonotype was counted many times. The genes are TRBV7-9 and TRBJ2-5; D may match TRBD1 or TRBD2 (5 bases each). With 4 bases removed from V and 0 bases from J, the gap between germline ends came to 9 bases. This CDR3 comprises 14 residues. Germline V gene sequence: CDR1 SEHNR, CDR2 FQNEAQ (reference sequence). The CDR3 loop reads CASSSGPNQETQYF. CDR3 in DNA: TGTGCCAGCAGCTCGGGGCCGAACCAAGAGACCCAGTACTTC.

The chain joins TRBV5-5 to TRBJ2-3; D is unclear. Trimming stripped 0 bases from V and 5 bases from J, with 7 bases between. Germline values: CDR1 SGHKS, CDR2 YYEKEE (reference sequence). The CDR3 runs to 13 residues. CDR3 DNA: TGTGCCAGCAGCTTGGATGTGGGAGATACGCAGTATTTT. Translation: CASSLDVGDTQYF.

This clonotype appeared many times. V gene TRBV9 combines with J gene TRBJ1-3; TRBD1 aligns across 7 bases. The CDR3 loop spans 14 amino acids. J was trimmed by 0 bases and V by 5 bases; bases with no gene match: 2. Germline-derived CDR1 and CDR2 are SGDLS and YYNGEE. The CDR3 bases are TGTGCCAGCAGGGGGACAGCCTCTGGAAACACCATATATTTT. It yields the protein CASRGTASGNTIYF.

The chain employs TRBV30 and TRBJ1-5; 7 nucleotides match TRBD1. Trimming took 7 bases from V and 7 from J; bases not matched to a gene: 13. The CDR3 is made up of 14 amino acids. Per the germline V gene, CDR1 is GTSNPN and CDR2 is SVGIG (reference sequence). As DNA, the CDR3 is TGTGCCTCAGGGGGAGGCCGTAGTCGGCAGCCCCAGCATTTT. Its protein product is CASGGGRSRQPQHF.

This clonotype was found many times. V usage is TRBV27 and J usage is TRBJ1-4; D not certain. From germline, CDR1 is MNHEY and CDR2 SMNVEV (reference sequence). The V end was cut by 5 bases, the J end by 5 bases, with 12 bases between. The CDR3 has 14 residues. CDR3 bases: TGTGCCAGCAGTGACACAGTGATGAATGAAAAACTGTTTTTT. Amino acid sequence: CASSDTVMNEKLFF.

This clonotype was found many times. The rearrangement joins TRBV29-1 to TRBJ2-3; D is undetermined. This CDR3 region has 16 residues. Germline V gene sequence: CDR1 SQVTM, CDR2 ANQGSEA. The V and J ends lost 1 base and 0 bases respectively, with 14 bases between them. CDR3 sequence: CSVEGGDTTSTDTQYF. In DNA, the CDR3 is TGCAGCGTTGAAGGCGGTGACACTACTAGCACAGATACGCAGTATTTT.

This clonotype was found many times. The chain carries TRBV7-6 and TRBJ2-1; D may be TRBD1 (6 bases). In germline, CDR1 is SGHVS, CDR2 FNYEAQ. The CDR3 has 13 residues. V was pared by 0 bases and J by 9 bases, with 9 bases between. CDR3 sequence reads: CASSLAGASEQFF. Written as DNA, the CDR3 is TGTGCCAGCAGCTTAGCGGGGGCATCTGAGCAGTTCTTC.

In its sample, this clonotype was seen many times. The chain combines TRBV7-9 with TRBJ2-5; TRBD2 matches 9 bases. Germline V gene sequence: CDR1 SEHNR, CDR2 FQNEAQ (reference sequence). The CDR3 contains 16 residues. With 2 bases clipped from V and 0 bases from J, the junction kept 4 bases outside the gene matches. As DNA, the CDR3 is TGTGCCAGCAGCTTAAGTGCGGGGGGGGACCAAGAGACCCAGTACTTC. Amino acid sequence: CASSLSAGGDQETQYF.

This clonotype appeared many times. The chain joins TRBV4-1 to TRBJ2-2; D unclear. Trimming stripped 4 bases from V and 7 bases from J, with 19 bases between. Germline V CDR1 and CDR2: MGHRA, YSYEKL. This CDR3 region has 16 residues. Written as DNA, the CDR3 is TGCGCCAGCAGCCTCCTTGCCGGTGATAAGGGCGGGGAGCTGTTTTTT. This encodes CASSLLAGDKGGELFF.

This clonotype was observed many times. This chain joins TRBV6-2 or TRBV6-3 and TRBJ2-7; the D is unclear. The ends were cut back, 3 bases at V and 3 bases at J, with 15 bases in the middle. Per germline, CDR1 MNHEY and CDR2 SVGEGT. This CDR3 comprises 15 residues. The CDR3 protein is CASSYPAAANYEQYV. The CDR3 DNA sequence: TGTGCCAGCAGTTATCCAGCAGCAGCTAACTACGAGCAGTACGTC.

V gene TRBV7-6 combines with J gene TRBJ2-6; 7 bases agree with TRBD2. The ends lost 5 bases at V and 4 bases at J; junction bases unmatched: 17. Germline loops: CDR1 SGHVS, CDR2 FNYEAQ. This CDR3 comprises 19 residues. The CDR3 bases are TGTGCCAGCAGCCCCCAGGGAGGGCGATTCACTCCGGGGGCCAACGTCCTGACTTTC. Amino acid sequence: CASSPQGGRFTPGANVLTF. The full variable domain, rest sourced from reference TRBV7-6 and TRBJ2-6, is GAGVSQSPRYKVTKRGQDVALRCDPISGHVSLYWYRQALGQGPEFLTYFNYEAQQDKSGLPNDRFSAERPEGSISTLTIQRTEQRDSAMYRCASSPQGGRFTPGANVLTFGAGSRLTVL.

This chain links TRBV6-6 with TRBJ1-6; D unresolved. The germline V gene encodes CDR1 MNHNY and CDR2 SVGAGI (reference sequence). The CDR3 extends over 11 amino acids. The V end was cut by 6 bases, the J end by 8 bases, with 5 bases between. The CDR3 here is CASRVDSPLHF. Here the CDR3 DNA reads TGTGCCAGCAGAGTGGATTCACCCCTCCACTTT.

This clonotype was seen many times. The chain links TRBV20-1 to TRBJ1-1; perhaps TRBD1 as D (6 bases). The CDR3 sequence is 14 residues long. V was clipped by 4 bases and J by 4 bases, with 16 bases between them. The germline gives CDR1 DFQATT, CDR2 SNEGSKA (reference sequence). The CDR3 DNA is TGCAGTGCTAACGGGGGCGCGTTATCCACTGAAGCTTTCTTT. Residues: CSANGGALSTEAFF.

There are many counts of this clonotype. The genes are TRBV9 and TRBJ2-6; D is unclear. V lost 2 bases and J 0 bases, leaving 9 bases between the germline ends. The germline CDR1 and CDR2 sequences are SGDLS and YYNGEE. The CDR3 consists of 16 residues. DNA for the CDR3: TGTGCCAGCAGCGTCTCGGAAAGCTCTGGGGCCAACGTCCTGACTTTC. Protein sequence: CASSVSESSGANVLTF.

J is TRBJ1-1 and V is TRBV10-3; D unresolved. This CDR3 spans 14 amino acids. Germline V lookup: CDR1 ENHRY, CDR2 SYGVKD. Trimming removed 4 bases at V and 1 base at J, with 10 bases between. The CDR3 DNA reads as TGTGCCATCAGTGTCGAACCAGAGAACACTGAAGCTTTCTTT. This translates into CAISVEPENTEAFF.